These T cell receptor beta chains were read from a single sample in a study of T cells after yellow fever vaccination. Each CDR3 protein is one row after TCRdb ran MiXCR on the 5' RACE reads. Of approximately 550,000 distinct CDR3 sequences listed, approximately 15% are singletons. The source was PBMCs, collected on the day of the yellow fever booster vaccination. These receptors were taken from a man aged 25-45 years who received the YFV17D yellow fever vaccine. CDR3s include the opening cysteine and the closing phenylalanine or tryptophan. D genes are given only for firm matches. Some rows mark clone size as missing; the rest say once, few, many or name a class of expanded clone.

J gene: TRBJ2-7
D gene: TRBD2
V gene: TRBV4-3
clone size: -
CDR3 DNA: TGCGCCAGCAGCCAAGCCGGGACTAGCTTTGACGAGCAGTACTTC
CDR3 protein: CASSQAGTSFDEQYF

J gene: TRBJ2-7
D gene: -
V gene: TRBV30
clone size: few
CDR3 DNA: TGTGCCGGGAAGCGGGCCGTTTCCTACGAGCAGTACTTC
CDR3 protein: CAGKRAVSYEQYF

J gene: TRBJ2-7
D gene: -
V gene: TRBV20-1
clone size: few
CDR3 DNA: TGCAGTGCGGCGGGGAACTATCGGGGCTCCTACGAGCAGTACTTC
CDR3 protein: CSAAGNYRGSYEQYF

J gene: TRBJ2-1
D gene: -
V gene: TRBV7-2
clone size: -
CDR3 DNA: TGTGCCAGCACCACCGATAGCTCCTACAATGAGCAGTTCTTC
CDR3 protein: CASTTDSSYNEQFF

J gene: TRBJ2-5
D gene: TRBD1
V gene: TRBV9
clone size: -
CDR3 DNA: TGTGCCAGCAGCGCCCACGGACAGGGTGAGACCCAGTACTTC
CDR3 protein: CASSAHGQGETQYF

J gene: TRBJ2-7
D gene: -
V gene: TRBV3-1
clone size: -
CDR3 DNA: TGTGCCAGCAGCCAAGAATTACGGGAGCAGTACTTC
CDR3 protein: CASSQELREQYF

J gene: TRBJ2-3
D gene: -
V gene: TRBV10-2
clone size: -
CDR3 DNA: TGCGCCAGCAGTGAGAAGTTACGAAGGAGCACAGATACGCAGTATTTT
CDR3 protein: CASSEKLRRSTDTQYF

J gene: TRBJ2-5
D gene: -
V gene: TRBV7-9
clone size: few
CDR3 DNA: TGTGCCAGCAGCTTAGGGTTTTCGCCGCGCCAAGAGACCCAGTACTTC
CDR3 protein: CASSLGFSPRQETQYF

J gene: TRBJ2-7
D gene: TRBD2
V gene: TRBV20-1
clone size: few
CDR3 DNA: TGCAGTGCTGAGGGACTAGCGGGTACCTACGAGCAGTACTTC
CDR3 protein: CSAEGLAGTYEQYF

J gene: TRBJ2-1
D gene: -
V gene: TRBV20-1
clone size: many
CDR3 DNA: TGCAGTGCTAGAGACCCCTGGACCCGGAGCTCCTACAATGAGCAGTTCTTC
CDR3 protein: CSARDPWTRSSYNEQFF

J gene: TRBJ2-2
D gene: -
V gene: TRBV12-3/TRBV12-4
clone size: few
CDR3 DNA: TGTGCCAGCACCTCGGGGGAAAACACCGGGGAGCTGTTTTTT
CDR3 protein: CASTSGENTGELFF

J gene: TRBJ2-5
D gene: -
V gene: TRBV14
clone size: few
CDR3 DNA: TGTGCCAGCAGCCAGGGTCTTTCTTCGGGCCGCCAAGAGACCCAGTACTTC
CDR3 protein: CASSQGLSSGRQETQYF

J gene: TRBJ2-5
D gene: TRBD2
V gene: TRBV29-1
clone size: -
CDR3 DNA: TGCAGCGTGGCGGGAGGAATAATGGGACGGCAAGAGACCCAGTACTTC
CDR3 protein: CSVAGGIMGRQETQYF

J gene: TRBJ2-7
D gene: -
V gene: TRBV7-6
clone size: many
CDR3 DNA: TGTGCCAGCAGCTCCTGGGACGGGAACGAGCAGTACTTC
CDR3 protein: CASSSWDGNEQYF

J gene: TRBJ2-1
D gene: TRBD2
V gene: TRBV10-3
clone size: few
CDR3 DNA: TGTGCCATCAAGATCGGCGGGAGCTACAATGAGCAGTTCTTC
CDR3 protein: CAIKIGGSYNEQFF

J gene: TRBJ2-1
D gene: TRBD2
V gene: TRBV7-8
clone size: -
CDR3 DNA: TGTGCCAGCAGCTTAGTTGGTACTAGCGGGGGATATGAGCAGTTCTTC
CDR3 protein: CASSLVGTSGGYEQFF

J gene: TRBJ2-3
D gene: -
V gene: TRBV12-3/TRBV12-4
clone size: -
CDR3 DNA: TGTGCCAGCAGTTTAGAAGGGAGATCCCAGTATTTT
CDR3 protein: CASSLEGRSQYF

J gene: TRBJ2-3
D gene: -
V gene: TRBV3-1
clone size: few
CDR3 DNA: TGTGCCAGCCTCGGTACCGGGACTAGCACAGATACGCAGTATTTT
CDR3 protein: CASLGTGTSTDTQYF

J gene: TRBJ2-1
D gene: TRBD1
V gene: TRBV5-6
clone size: -
CDR3 DNA: TGTGCCAGCAGCTCAGCTGGACAGGGGAAGAGGTATGAGCAGTTCTTC
CDR3 protein: CASSSAGQGKRYEQFF

J gene: TRBJ2-7
D gene: -
V gene: TRBV5-6
clone size: -
CDR3 DNA: TGTGCCAGCAGCGGGGCTATTCACGAGCAGTACTTC
CDR3 protein: CASSGAIHEQYF

J gene: TRBJ2-7
D gene: -
V gene: TRBV9
clone size: few
CDR3 DNA: TGTGCCAGCTCTATCCAAGATCAGTCGGGTTACGAGCAGTACTTC
CDR3 protein: CASSIQDQSGYEQYF

J gene: TRBJ1-5
D gene: -
V gene: TRBV6-1
clone size: -
CDR3 DNA: TGTGCCAGCAGTGTGGGGTTAGGTGGCAATCAGCCCCAGCATTTT
CDR3 protein: CASSVGLGGNQPQHF

J gene: TRBJ2-1
D gene: -
V gene: TRBV5-1
clone size: few
CDR3 DNA: TGCGCCAGCAGCTTGGATGGGGACTTCTACAATGAGCAGTTCTTC
CDR3 protein: CASSLDGDFYNEQFF

J gene: TRBJ2-7
D gene: TRBD1
V gene: TRBV7-2
clone size: many
CDR3 DNA: TGTGCCAGCAGCTTAGTGGGACAGGGGACCTACGAGCAGTACTTC
CDR3 protein: CASSLVGQGTYEQYF

J gene: TRBJ1-6
D gene: -
V gene: TRBV18
clone size: -
CDR3 DNA: TGTGCCAGCTCACCGACCGAGACAAGGCCTAATTCACCCCTCCACTTT
CDR3 protein: CASSPTETRPNSPLHF

J gene: TRBJ2-7
D gene: TRBD1
V gene: TRBV6-2/TRBV6-3
clone size: few
CDR3 DNA: TGTGCCAGCAGGTACTCGACAGGGACCTACGAGCAGTACTTC
CDR3 protein: CASRYSTGTYEQYF

J gene: TRBJ1-1
D gene: -
V gene: TRBV6-6
clone size: -
CDR3 DNA: TGTGCCAGCAGTTACCGGTCACCTCCTTTGGCTTTCTTT
CDR3 protein: CASSYRSPPLAFF

J gene: TRBJ2-7
D gene: TRBD2
V gene: TRBV28
clone size: -
CDR3 DNA: TGTGCCAGCAACGGGAGGTGGGAGCAGTACTTC
CDR3 protein: CASNGRWEQYF

J gene: TRBJ2-1
D gene: TRBD2
V gene: TRBV9
clone size: -
CDR3 DNA: TGTGCCAGCAGCGTAGCTGGGCCTAGCGGCTACAATGAGCAGTTCTTC
CDR3 protein: CASSVAGPSGYNEQFF

J gene: TRBJ2-1
D gene: -
V gene: TRBV3-1
clone size: few
CDR3 DNA: TGTGCCAGCAGCCAAGATTTCGGGGAGCAGTTCTTC
CDR3 protein: CASSQDFGEQFF

J gene: TRBJ2-4
D gene: TRBD2
V gene: TRBV7-8
clone size: few
CDR3 DNA: TGTGCCAGCAGCTTCGCCCCGGGACTAGCGGGTAACAAAAACATTCAGTACTTC
CDR3 protein: CASSFAPGLAGNKNIQYF

J gene: TRBJ2-7
D gene: TRBD2
V gene: TRBV7-8
clone size: -
CDR3 DNA: TGTGCCAGCAGCTTAGGAGCTAGCGGGAACTTTTACGAGCAGTACTTC
CDR3 protein: CASSLGASGNFYEQYF

J gene: TRBJ2-7
D gene: -
V gene: TRBV15
clone size: -
CDR3 DNA: TGTGCCACCAGCAGAGATTGGGCCCCAGACGGCTACGAGCAGTACTTC
CDR3 protein: CATSRDWAPDGYEQYF

J gene: TRBJ2-5
D gene: -
V gene: TRBV29-1
clone size: few
CDR3 DNA: TGCAGCGTTGAAGAACCAAGTGGGATGACCCAGTACTTC
CDR3 protein: CSVEEPSGMTQYF

J gene: TRBJ2-2
D gene: TRBD1
V gene: TRBV20-1
clone size: -
CDR3 DNA: TGCAGTGCTCCTAACAGGGGTAGCACCGGGGAGCTGTTTTTT
CDR3 protein: CSAPNRGSTGELFF

J gene: TRBJ2-1
D gene: -
V gene: TRBV5-1
clone size: many
CDR3 DNA: TGCGCCAGCAGCCTAACTACCTACAATGAGCAGTTCTTC
CDR3 protein: CASSLTTYNEQFF

J gene: TRBJ1-5
D gene: -
V gene: TRBV5-1
clone size: -
CDR3 DNA: TGCGCCAGCAGCTCTGGTAGCAATCAGCCCCAGCATTTT
CDR3 protein: CASSSGSNQPQHF

J gene: TRBJ2-1
D gene: -
V gene: TRBV11-2
clone size: -
CDR3 DNA: TGTGCCAGCAGCTTAGACGGAGGGCGGAGGAATGAGCAGTTCTTC
CDR3 protein: CASSLDGGRRNEQFF

J gene: TRBJ2-1
D gene: TRBD2
V gene: TRBV5-1
clone size: few
CDR3 DNA: TGCGCCAGCGAGGGTAGCGGGAGCTACAATGAGCAGTTCTTC
CDR3 protein: CASEGSGSYNEQFF

J gene: TRBJ2-7
D gene: -
V gene: TRBV5-4
clone size: few
CDR3 DNA: TGTGCCAGCAGCCCTGGTGAGTGGGCCTACGAGCAGTACTTC
CDR3 protein: CASSPGEWAYEQYF

J gene: TRBJ2-6
D gene: -
V gene: TRBV28
clone size: -
CDR3 DNA: TGTGCCAGCAGTTTATCTGGTTTGGGAGACCCCTTAAAATCCGGGGCCAACGTCCTGACTTTC
CDR3 protein: CASSLSGLGDPLKSGANVLTF

J gene: TRBJ2-1
D gene: -
V gene: TRBV7-2
clone size: -
CDR3 DNA: TGTGCCAGCAATACGGATAGTTACAATGAGCAGTTCTTC
CDR3 protein: CASNTDSYNEQFF

J gene: TRBJ2-2
D gene: -
V gene: TRBV6-1
clone size: few
CDR3 DNA: TGTGCCAGCAGGGCAGCGGGTTACACCGGGGAGCTGTTTTTT
CDR3 protein: CASRAAGYTGELFF